The 14 T cell receptor beta chains below all came from one sample that was sequenced in a study of OX40 agonist ivuxolimab in advanced cancers. Measured with immunoSEQ multiplex PCR; TCRdb has only the in-frame clones, and not every one. The sample contains around 80,000 clones, 85% to 90% of which appear only once. The sequencing here drew on CD4+ or CD8+ T cells sorted from blood, taken in a trial of the OX40 agonist ivuxolimab. The receptors here all came from an adult with an advanced solid tumor such as melanoma, head and neck, liver or kidney cancer.

This chain joins TRBV28 and TRBJ2-7, with D hard to call. The CDR3 extends over 14 amino acids. Germline V gives CDR1 MDHEN, CDR2 SYDVKM. V was trimmed by 7 bases and J by 2 bases, leaving 15 bases between them. DNA of the CDR3: TGTGCCAGCATCCCCGGACCGACCGCCTACGAGCAGTACGTC. Residues: CASIPGPTAYEQYV.

This sequence joins TRBV5-1 and TRBJ2-5; D gene ambiguous. CDR1 and CDR2 from the germline V gene are SGHRS and YFSETQ. The CDR3 has 13 amino acids. Trimming pared 6 bases from V and 1 base from J, leaving 10 bases between. The CDR3 loop reads CASMVGSQETQYF. Here the CDR3 DNA reads TGCGCCAGCATGGTTGGCAGCCAAGAGACCCAGTACTTC.

The chain uses TRBV4-3 and TRBJ2-7; 7 bases match TRBD1. The CDR3 length is 16 residues. Germline V gene lookup returns CDR1 LGHNA and CDR2 YSLEER. V gave up 1 base and J gave up 3 bases; unmatched junction bases: 9. This chain's CDR3 is CASSQATGTVVYEQYF. Here the CDR3 DNA reads TGCGCCAGCAGCCAAGCTACCGGGACAGTGGTCTACGAGCAGTACTTC.

V usage is TRBV4-3 and J usage is TRBJ1-2; 8 nucleotides agree with TRBD1. This CDR3 spans 14 amino acids. With V trimmed by 1 base and J by 7 bases, 5 bases remained unmatched. Germline V gives CDR1 LGHNA, CDR2 YSLEER. This CDR3 reads CASSQGQGASGYTF. The CDR3 coding sequence is TGCGCCAGCAGCCAAGGGCAGGGGGCAAGTGGCTACACCTTC.

In this sample, this clone turned up a few times. The rearrangement joins TRBV7-9 to TRBJ1-6, with TRBD1 as a possible D gene (6 bases). CDR1 and CDR2 from the germline V gene are SEHNR and FQNEAQ (reference sequence). CDR3 size: 15 residues. Trimming cost V 5 bases and J 10 bases, with 18 bases left between them. The CDR3 DNA is TGTGCCAGCAGCGGCCCCGCAGGGGAGGGGTCACCCCTCCACTTT. Its translation is CASSGPAGEGSPLHF.

This chain's CDR3 is CASSFVTGLNEKLFF. The CDR3 DNA reads as TGTGCCAGCAGCTTCGTCACAGGCCTTAATGAAAAACTGTTTTTT. The rearrangement links TRBV7-2 to TRBJ1-4; possibly TRBD1 for D (5 bases). Germline values: CDR1 SGHTA, CDR2 FQGNSA. The CDR3 runs 15 residues. Trimming stripped 3 bases from V and 4 bases from J, with 12 bases between.

The chain has TRBV7-2 and TRBJ2-7, with 11 positions matching TRBD2. J was trimmed by 7 bases and V by 0 bases; bases with no gene match: 11. This CDR3 comprises 17 residues. Germline CDR1 reads SGHTA; CDR2 reads FQGNSA. CDR3 loop: CASSLAGLAGGPDEQYF. The CDR3 DNA reads as TGTGCCAGCAGCTTAGCGGGTTTAGCGGGGGGGCCGGATGAGCAGTACTTC. Based on the CDR3 plus reference TRBV7-2 and TRBJ2-7, the full variable domain is GAGVSQSPSNKVTEKGKDVELRCDPISGHTALYWYRQSLGQGLEFLIYFQGNSAPDKSGLPSDRFSAERTGGSVSTLTIQRTQQEDSAVYLCASSLAGLAGGPDEQYFGPGTRLTVT.

This clone was detected once. This chain connects TRBV7-3 to TRBJ2-1, with 10 bases that match TRBD1. CDR1 and CDR2 from the germline V gene are SGHTA and FQGTGA. J was trimmed by 6 bases and V by 7 bases; bases with no gene match: 9. The CDR3 loop spans 15 amino acids. CDR3 loop: CASTPGTGAGNEQFF. For the CDR3, the DNA is TGTGCCAGCACCCCCGGGACAGGGGCTGGCAATGAGCAGTTCTTC.

This clone showed up just once. The J gene is TRBJ2-3, the V gene TRBV27, with D maybe TRBD1 (5 bases). V was shortened by 2 bases and J by 3 bases, with 9 bases between the two germline ends. CDR1 and CDR2 from the germline V gene are MNHEY and SMNVEV (reference sequence). There are 14 residues in the CDR3. This chain's CDR3 is CASSLRQGTDTQYF. The CDR3 DNA is TGTGCCAGCAGTTTACGGCAGGGAACAGATACGCAGTATTTT.

This clone was picked up a small number of times. The CDR3 DNA sequence: TGTGCCACCAGCAGAGATAATAATTCACCCCTCCACTTT. It encodes CATSRDNNSPLHF. J is TRBJ1-6 and V is TRBV15, with unresolved D. Germline V gene data show CDR1 as LNHNV and CDR2 as YYDKDF (reference sequence). The length of the CDR3 is 13 residues. V shed 0 bases and J shed 5 bases, with 2 bases lying between them.

The V and J genes are TRBV10-3 and TRBJ2-2, with D possibly TRBD2 on 6 matching bases. V lost 9 bases and J lost 1, with 9 bases in between. The CDR3 consists of 13 residues. The germline V gene has CDR1 ENHRY and CDR2 SYGVKD. The CDR3 nucleotides are TGTGCCATGGGGGGTCTGAACACCGGGGAGCTGTTTTTT. It encodes CAMGGLNTGELFF.

The chain couples TRBV10-3 to TRBJ2-3; 7 bases align to TRBD1. CDR1 is ENHRY and CDR2 is SYGVKD in the germline V gene. CDR3 size: 14 residues. J gave up 0 bases and V 8 bases, and 5 bases lay outside the gene matches. CDR3 DNA sequence: TGTGCCATCTCTCCGGGACAGAGCACAGATACGCAGTATTTT. Encoded protein: CAISPGQSTDTQYF.

This clone was observed a few times. The rearrangement uses TRBV30 and TRBJ1-1; possible D gene TRBD1, 5 bases. Deletions cut 4 bases from V and 1 base from J, with 7 bases between. The CDR3 covers 12 residues. Germline CDR1 GTSNPN, CDR2 SVGIG (reference sequence). Written as DNA, the CDR3 is TGTGCCTGGAAAACAGGGAACACTGAAGCTTTCTTT. Translating gives CAWKTGNTEAFF.

V usage is TRBV7-2 and J usage is TRBJ1-1; 9 bases agree with TRBD1. The CDR3 runs to 16 residues. The junction had 9 bases not matched to a gene; V was cut back by 6 bases and J by 1 base. CDR1 is SGHTA, CDR2 FQGNSA, per germline. DNA of the CDR3: TGTGCCAGCAGTACGGCAGGACAGGGGTGGAACACTGAAGCTTTCTTT. It is translated as CASSTAGQGWNTEAFF.